This TCR beta chain was obtained from a study of blood T cell repertoires in COVID-19. Losses at the gene ends were 3 bases for V and 5 bases for J; bases not matched to a gene: 9. This CDR3 spans 14 amino acids. Germline V gene data show CDR1 as DFQATT and CDR2 as SNEGSKA (reference sequence). Repertoires were generated with immunoSEQ multiplex PCR, while TCRdb's copy carries only in-frame clones and drops some. The sample has approximately 130,000 clones; roughly four fifths are singletons. This clonotype originated in a human donor in a cohort sampled during active COVID-19. The rearrangement links TRBV20-1 to TRBJ1-1, with 7 bases that match TRBD1. Material: peripheral blood. This CDR3 is CSASHGQARTEAFF. The CDR3 DNA is TGCAGTGCTAGTCACGGACAGGCTCGAACTGAAGCTTTCTTT.